These 8 T cell receptor beta chains share one sample of origin, sequenced in a study of blood T cell repertoires in COVID-19. The assay was immunoSEQ multiplex PCR, and TCRdb's table has in-frame clones only and misses some. The table shows 390,000 or so clones, with approximately 90% occurring only once. Sample: PBMCs or T cells enriched from blood (not recorded which). The receptors were sampled from a man younger than 35 who had recovered from COVID-19.

This chain joins TRBV6-5 and TRBJ2-1, with 8 bases that match TRBD1. There are 13 residues in the CDR3. CDR1 MNHEY and CDR2 SVGAGI come from the germline V gene. The trim removed 8 bases at V and 6 bases at J, leaving 6 bases unmatched. In DNA, the CDR3 is TGTGCCAGCGGGACAGGTCCCGCCAATGAGCAGTTCTTC. Translating it yields CASGTGPANEQFF.

This clone has only one observation. The chain links TRBV7-2 to TRBJ1-1, with D perhaps matching TRBD1 (5 bases). This CDR3 is 15 amino acids long. Germline assignment: CDR1 SGHTA and CDR2 FQGNSA. Trimming removed 5 bases from V and 1 base from J, with 14 bases in between. The CDR3 region has the DNA TGTGCCAGCAGCCTATCTACAACAGGGAACACTGAAGCTTTCTTT. Protein sequence: CASSLSTTGNTEAFF. Full variable domain (rest looked up from reference TRBV7-2 and TRBJ1-1): GAGVSQSPSNKVTEKGKDVELRCDPISGHTALYWYRQSLGQGLEFLIYFQGNSAPDKSGLPSDRFSAERTGGSVSTLTIQRTQQEDSAVYLCASSLSTTGNTEAFFGQGTRLTVV.

This chain connects TRBV7-2 to TRBJ1-2; TRBD1 agrees at 7 bases. V lost 5 bases and J lost 3; bases outside the gene matches: 3. Looked up from germline, CDR1 is SGHTA and CDR2 is FQGNSA. The CDR3 covers 13 residues. CDR3 bases: TGTGCCAGCAGCCTCGACAGGGACTATGGCTACACCTTC. Translated, it gives CASSLDRDYGYTF.

This chain joins TRBV28 and TRBJ2-7; 9 positions agree with TRBD2. The trim removed 8 bases at V and 3 bases at J, leaving 5 bases unmatched. Germline V CDR1 and CDR2: MDHEN, SYDVKM. The CDR3 consists of 13 residues. The CDR3 loop reads CASRTSAIYEQYF. CDR3 DNA sequence: TGTGCCAGCCGGACTAGCGCTATCTACGAGCAGTACTTC. Variable domain in full (rest from reference TRBV28 and TRBJ2-7): DVKVTQSSRYLVKRTGEKVFLECVQDMDHENMFWYRQDPGLGLRLIYFSYDVKMKEKGDIPEGYSVSREKKERFSLILESASTNQTSMYLCASRTSAIYEQYFGPGTRLTVT.

The gene calls are TRBV9 and TRBJ2-2; TRBD1 aligns across 7 bases. Per germline, CDR1 SGDLS and CDR2 YYNGEE. The CDR3 has 15 residues. V shed 0 bases and J 5 bases; nucleotides not matched to a gene: 4. CDR3 sequence: CASSVEGALTGELFF. The CDR3 bases are TGTGCCAGCAGCGTAGAGGGGGCTTTGACCGGGGAGCTGTTTTTT.

The genes are TRBV2 and TRBJ1-2; D gene uncertain. CDR1 is SNHLY, CDR2 FYNNEI, per germline. V was pared by 7 bases and J by 1 base, with 10 bases between. The CDR3 contains 13 residues. In nucleotides, the CDR3 is TGTGCCAGCACCCTGGAGGGTAACTATGGCTACACCTTC. It codes for CASTLEGNYGYTF.

The chain is built from TRBV11-3 and TRBJ2-5; possibly TRBD2 for D (6 bases). Trimming took 5 bases from V and 4 from J, leaving 20 bases between them. The CDR3 runs 16 residues. Germline CDR1 reads SGHNT; CDR2 reads YENEEA. The CDR3 is CASSTGLGGVSETQYF. The CDR3 coding sequence is TGTGCCAGCAGCACCGGGCTGGGGGGAGTATCAGAGACCCAGTACTTC.

This chain joins TRBV7-9 and TRBJ2-1; maybe TRBD1 (6 bases). Deletions cut 6 bases from V and 8 bases from J, with 26 bases between. The CDR3 has 17 residues. Germline values: CDR1 SEHNR, CDR2 FQNEAQ (reference sequence). The CDR3: CASRPGASSFGEDEQFF. The CDR3 DNA is TGTGCCAGCAGGCCAGGGGCAAGTTCTTTCGGGGAAGATGAGCAGTTCTTC.